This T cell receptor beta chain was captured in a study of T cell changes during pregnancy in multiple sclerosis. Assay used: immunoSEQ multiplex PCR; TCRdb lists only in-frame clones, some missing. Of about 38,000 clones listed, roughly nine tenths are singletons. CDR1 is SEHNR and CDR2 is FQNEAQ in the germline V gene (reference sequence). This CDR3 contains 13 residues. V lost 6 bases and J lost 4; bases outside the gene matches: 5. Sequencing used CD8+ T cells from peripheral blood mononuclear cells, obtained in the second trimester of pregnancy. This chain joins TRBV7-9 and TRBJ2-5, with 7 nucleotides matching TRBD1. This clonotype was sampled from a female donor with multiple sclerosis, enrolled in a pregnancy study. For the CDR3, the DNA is TGTGCCAGCAGAACAGGGGTTCTAGAGACCCAGTACTTC. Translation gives CASRTGVLETQYF.